This TCR beta chain was profiled in a study of cytomegalovirus exposure and HLA in healthy donors. With respect to this clone: Its antigen is undetermined.

While unrecorded immune exposures were likely, the donors were nominally healthy when sampled. Study observations and caveats: In a later analysis, a missense DCLRE1C variant was linked to TCR beta V- and J-gene trimming. Cytomegalovirus-associated status was assigned to about 160 TCR beta chains. With high specificity and sensitivity, the classifier reportedly diagnosed cytomegalovirus status.

PCR amplification relied on 60 Vbeta primers (plus 13 Jbeta primers). The table came from immunoSEQ multiplex PCR; TCRdb's copy has only in-frame clones and leaves some out. The data show some 130,000 clones, over 75% seen once. Germline CDR1 reads SGHVS; CDR2 reads FNYEAQ. The CDR3 totals 14 residues. V dropped 2 bases and J dropped 7; count of bases not matched to a gene: 2. The origin of this receptor is a woman aged 50 to 60 in good health and CMV-seropositive. The sequencing input was PBMCs. The V call is TRBV7-6, the J call TRBJ1-4, with TRBD1 matching over 9 bases. CDR3 residues: CASSLRTGVEKLFF. In DNA, the CDR3 is TGTGCCAGCAGCTTACGGACAGGGGTTGAAAAACTGTTTTTT.